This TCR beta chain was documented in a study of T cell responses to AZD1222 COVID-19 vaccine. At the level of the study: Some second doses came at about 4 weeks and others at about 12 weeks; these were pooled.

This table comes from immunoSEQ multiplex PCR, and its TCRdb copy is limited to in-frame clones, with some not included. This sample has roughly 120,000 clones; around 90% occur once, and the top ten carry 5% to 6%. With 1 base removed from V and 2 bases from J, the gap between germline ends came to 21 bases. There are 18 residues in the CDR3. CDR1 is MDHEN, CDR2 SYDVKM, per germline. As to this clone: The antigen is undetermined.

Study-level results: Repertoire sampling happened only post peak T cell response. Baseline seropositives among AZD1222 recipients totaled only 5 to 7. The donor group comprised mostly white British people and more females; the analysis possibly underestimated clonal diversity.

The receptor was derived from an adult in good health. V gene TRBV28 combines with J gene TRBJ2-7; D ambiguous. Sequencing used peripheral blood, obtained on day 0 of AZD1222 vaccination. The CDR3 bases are TGTGCCAGCAGTTTATACGTCCGATTCGATTTCCCCCCCTACGAGCAGTACTTC. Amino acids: CASSLYVRFDFPPYEQYF.